Listed below are T cell receptor beta chains from one sample, sequenced in a study of Ad26.COV2.S vaccination and SARS-CoV-2 variants. TCRdb's copy holds only in-frame clones and misses some; the assay was immunoSEQ multiplex PCR. The repertoire consists of over 110,000 clones, with 80% to 90% occurring once and the leading ten covering around 5%. The specimen was peripheral blood, collected after recovery from COVID-19. These receptors originate from a human donor who had recovered from COVID-19. CDR3s leave out the opening cysteine and the closing phenylalanine or tryptophan. D genes are given only for firm matches.

d_call,j_call,v_call,cdr3_aa
.,TRBJ1-1,TRBV9,ASSVAGDSEAF
.,TRBJ1-3,TRBV19,ASIRASGNTIY
.,TRBJ1-4,TRBV5-6,ASSLWGIDEKLF
.,TRBJ1-1,TRBV5-1,ASSLGSGGENTEAF
TRBD2,TRBJ2-1,TRBV7-2,ASSPRTSGGNEQF
.,TRBJ2-7,TRBV6-6,ASSYDRSYEQY
TRBD1,TRBJ2-2,TRBV2,ASTGQVTNTGELF
TRBD1,TRBJ1-1,TRBV19,ASDTGVYTEAF
.,TRBJ1-5,TRBV28,ASSLSTKGGRVQPQH
.,TRBJ2-7,TRBV7-8,ASTIRWGRDYEQY
TRBD1,TRBJ1-1,TRBV7-8,ASSLYQGAGLNTEAF
.,TRBJ2-3,TRBV20-1,SASTQGSTDTQY
TRBD1,TRBJ1-2,TRBV2,ASSNGQATYGYT
.,TRBJ2-7,TRBV6-2/TRBV6-3,ASSWSPGGGEQY
.,TRBJ1-1,TRBV7-9,ASSRKGEAF
.,TRBJ2-1,TRBV27,ASSSTDSSAEQF
.,TRBJ2-1,TRBV3-1/TRBV3-2,ASSQEHLPHHEQF
.,TRBJ1-1,TRBV29-1,STADSAASNTEAF
TRBD2,TRBJ2-1,TRBV6-5,ASRGAGGPNEQF
TRBD1,TRBJ2-1,TRBV19,ASSSYRGIGNEQF
.,TRBJ1-5,TRBV19,ASSISANQPQH
.,TRBJ1-5,TRBV6-4,ASTGGFNQPQH
TRBD1,TRBJ1-5,TRBV28,ASSTGGAGQPQH
.,TRBJ1-5,TRBV9,ASSLGSSNQPQH
TRBD1,TRBJ1-1,TRBV18,ASSRPGGTEAF
.,TRBJ1-1,TRBV10-3,AIRRTLAYRDTEAF
TRBD2,TRBJ2-1,TRBV10-1,ASSVGLGDNEQF
.,TRBJ2-7,TRBV5-4,ASSLAFGWGDHEQY
.,TRBJ2-3,TRBV2,ASRGGAGPVDTQY
TRBD2,TRBJ2-7,TRBV11-2,ASSELAGGSVEQY
TRBD2,TRBJ2-1,TRBV29-1,SVEDTGGTGSPF
.,TRBJ1-4,TRBV30,AWSNGDTEKLF
TRBD2,TRBJ2-1,TRBV30,AWSVGRTSGGANEQF
.,TRBJ2-5,TRBV5-6,ASSRRLDSQETQY
.,TRBJ2-7,TRBV4-3,ASSQGYPWGDLYEQY
TRBD2,TRBJ2-1,TRBV7-2,ASSRGLEWHLIYNEQF
.,TRBJ1-3,TRBV28,ASSRTEPGNTIY
TRBD1,TRBJ1-1,TRBV6-5,ASRLTGSVDTEAF
.,TRBJ1-4,TRBV5-5,ASSLVGGGEKLF
.,TRBJ2-7,TRBV29-1,SVVDYYEQY
TRBD1,TRBJ1-2,TRBV12-3/TRBV12-4,ASSLGQAFGYT
.,TRBJ1-1,TRBV2,ASRRDTYTEAF
.,TRBJ1-1,TRBV12-3/TRBV12-4,ASSPPEGTEAF
.,TRBJ2-3,TRBV12-3/TRBV12-4,ASSLAVDTQY
TRBD2,TRBJ2-7,TRBV7-2,ASSLSGGAIEQY
.,TRBJ1-5,TRBV3-1/TRBV3-2,ASSQSGTHNQPQH
.,TRBJ2-1,TRBV7-6,ASSFLGGRRSGEQF
.,TRBJ2-1,TRBV12-3/TRBV12-4,ATGGGRNEQF
.,TRBJ1-1,TRBV18,ASSGGHGYTEAF
TRBD1,TRBJ1-1,TRBV2,ASSITGGMNTEAF
.,TRBJ2-3,TRBV10-1,ASSAGSATDTQY
.,TRBJ1-2,TRBV28,ASSLVVGSYGYT
.,TRBJ2-3,TRBV9,ASSPSTLTDTQY
.,TRBJ2-7,TRBV7-8,ASSLGFSYEQY
.,TRBJ1-1,TRBV9,ASSTGLMNTEAF